These T cell receptor beta chains were read from a single sample in a study of blood T cell repertoires in COVID-19. Libraries were prepared by immunoSEQ multiplex PCR; TCRdb keeps only in-frame clonotypes and omits some of them. The sample consists of 310,000 or so clones, about 89% of them appearing once. The sample taken for sequencing was peripheral blood. The receptor set was obtained from a woman under 40 with COVID-19, enrolled during active disease. Both conserved end residues are part of each CDR3. The order of the fields is clone size, D gene, J gene, V gene, CDR3 protein, CDR3 DNA. A D gene is named only where the DNA matches it firmly. Some rows mark clone size as missing; the rest say once, few, many or name a class of expanded clone.

>-|-|TRBJ2-6|TRBV9
CASSSYAGANVLTF
TGTGCCAGCAGCTCCTACGCCGGGGCCAACGTCCTGACTTTC
>-|-|TRBJ2-3|TRBV4-2
CASSQEAPLAELGNTQYF
TGTGCCAGCAGCCAAGAGGCCCCATTAGCGGAACTGGGAAATACGCAGTATTTT
>-|-|TRBJ1-3|TRBV5-5
CASSREGGSGNTIYF
TGTGCCAGCAGCCGGGAGGGGGGCTCTGGAAACACCATATATTTT
>-|TRBD1|TRBJ1-4|TRBV18
CASSPGTGEEKLFF
TGTGCCAGCTCCCCCGGGACAGGGGAAGAAAAACTGTTTTTT
>once|TRBD2|TRBJ2-1|TRBV4-2
CASSQDKEAGLAGSRSYNEQFF
TGTGCCAGCAGCCAAGATAAGGAGGCCGGACTAGCGGGCTCGCGCTCCTACAATGAGCAGTTCTTC
>-|TRBD1|TRBJ1-1|TRBV27
CASSRLRQDREANTEAFF
TGTGCCAGCAGTCGTTTGCGTCAGGACAGGGAAGCGAACACTGAAGCTTTCTTT
>-|TRBD2|TRBJ2-1|TRBV24-1
CATGRGLAVDNEQFF
TGTGCCACCGGACGGGGACTAGCGGTCGACAATGAGCAGTTCTTC
>-|TRBD2|TRBJ2-1|TRBV11-3
CASSSTSGSREYPYNEQFF
TGTGCCAGCAGCTCTACTAGCGGGAGCAGAGAATATCCTTACAATGAGCAGTTCTTC
>-|TRBD2|TRBJ2-3|TRBV7-6
CASSPGALAGGDTQYF
TGTGCCAGCAGCCCTGGGGCACTAGCGGGAGGGGATACGCAGTATTTT
>-|TRBD1|TRBJ2-7|TRBV9
CASSVGIQGVSSHEQYF
TGTGCCAGCAGCGTAGGAATTCAGGGGGTAAGTTCCCACGAGCAGTACTTC
>-|-|TRBJ1-2|TRBV5-6
CASSLWEGAAWYGYTF
TGTGCCAGCAGCCTATGGGAAGGGGCTGCGTGGTATGGCTACACCTTC
>-|TRBD2|TRBJ2-1|TRBV6-5
CASNLAGGNEQFF
TGTGCCAGCAACCTAGCGGGAGGCAATGAGCAGTTCTTC
>-|-|TRBJ1-2|TRBV6-5
CASSTLRGSNYGYTF
TGTGCCAGCAGTACCCTCAGGGGATCTAACTATGGCTACACCTTC
>-|TRBD1|TRBJ2-7|TRBV18
CASSPGTGDPYEQYF
TGTGCCAGCTCGCCTGGGACAGGGGATCCCTACGAGCAGTACTTC
>-|TRBD1|TRBJ2-7|TRBV7-9
CASSRDSSVYEQYF
TGTGCCAGCAGCCGGGACAGCAGCGTTTACGAGCAGTACTTC
>-|TRBD2|TRBJ2-3|TRBV11-3
CASSRGIAGRTDTQYF
TGTGCCAGCAGCCGGGGAATAGCGGGTCGCACAGATACGCAGTATTTT
>-|TRBD1|TRBJ1-5|TRBV9
CASSPGQGAHSNQPQHF
TGTGCCAGCAGCCCAGGACAGGGGGCGCATAGCAATCAGCCCCAGCATTTT
>-|TRBD1|TRBJ2-1|TRBV27
CASSLSTGQGDGREQFF
TGTGCCAGCAGTTTATCCACGGGACAGGGAGACGGACGTGAGCAGTTCTTC
>-|-|TRBJ1-3|TRBV28
CASSPPPRGNTIYF
TGTGCCAGCAGTCCCCCTCCGAGGGGAAACACCATATATTTT
>-|TRBD2|TRBJ2-7|TRBV5-1
CASSLDPSGRANEQYF
TGCGCCAGCAGCTTGGACCCTAGCGGGAGAGCCAACGAGCAGTACTTC
>-|-|TRBJ2-1|TRBV5-1
CASSSQGNEQFF
TGCGCCAGCAGCTCACAGGGCAATGAGCAGTTCTTC
>-|TRBD1|TRBJ1-5|TRBV2
CASGTSRGQNNQPQHF
TGTGCCAGCGGAACCAGCAGGGGGCAGAACAATCAGCCCCAGCATTTT
>-|-|TRBJ1-2|TRBV29-1
CSVAGGPNYGYTF
TGCAGCGTTGCTGGTGGGCCCAACTATGGCTACACCTTC
>-|TRBD1|TRBJ1-2|TRBV6-5
CASSPPTGLGYGYTF
TGTGCCAGCAGTCCCCCGACAGGGTTGGGCTATGGCTACACCTTC
>few|-|TRBJ2-1|TRBV28
CASSSSWSPTHYNEQFF
TGTGCCAGCAGTTCTTCTTGGAGCCCGACCCACTACAATGAGCAGTTCTTC
>-|TRBD1|TRBJ2-7|TRBV29-1
CSVGTGHSYEQYF
TGCAGCGTGGGGACAGGACACTCTTACGAGCAGTACTTC
>-|TRBD1|TRBJ1-5|TRBV12-5
CASGPWTGRYSNQPQHF
TGTGCTAGTGGTCCTTGGACAGGGCGATATAGCAATCAGCCCCAGCATTTT
>once|-|TRBJ2-1|TRBV7-2
CASSTRQANEQFF
TGTGCCAGCAGCACAAGACAGGCCAATGAGCAGTTCTTC
>-|-|TRBJ2-1|TRBV27
CASSPPNEQFF
TGTGCCAGCAGTCCCCCGAATGAGCAGTTCTTC
>-|TRBD1|TRBJ1-6|TRBV14
CASSRGQGYSPLHF
TGTGCCAGCAGCCGGGGACAGGGATATTCACCCCTCCACTTT
>once|-|TRBJ1-1|TRBV19
CASIQRTEAFF
TGTGCCAGTATCCAGAGGACTGAAGCTTTCTTT
>-|-|TRBJ1-1|TRBV6-5
CASSYWAGTEAFF
TGTGCCAGCAGTTACTGGGCGGGCACTGAAGCTTTCTTT
>-|-|TRBJ1-1|TRBV30
CAWRRGSMNTEAFF
TGTGCCTGGAGGCGCGGGAGTATGAACACTGAAGCTTTCTTT
>-|-|TRBJ1-2|TRBV4-2
CASSQEAGQGTRGYTF
TGTGCCAGCAGCCAAGAGGCGGGTCAGGGGACCCGCGGCTACACCTTC
>-|-|TRBJ2-7|TRBV5-4
CASSLDSGTGQYF
TGTGCCAGCAGCTTGGATTCGGGGACTGGGCAGTACTTC
>-|TRBD1|TRBJ1-4|TRBV30
CAWRGTGSNEKLFF
TGTGCCTGGAGGGGGACAGGGTCAAATGAAAAACTGTTTTTT
>-|-|TRBJ1-1|TRBV19
CASRLRTVNTEAFF
TGTGCCAGCCGCCTTAGGACAGTGAACACTGAAGCTTTCTTT
>-|-|TRBJ2-7|TRBV21-1
CASSNPGGRNTYEQYF
TGTGCCAGCAGCAACCCAGGGGGCAGGAACACCTACGAGCAGTACTTC
>few|-|TRBJ2-7|TRBV27
CASSWSAGSYEQYF
TGTGCCAGCAGTTGGTCAGCAGGGTCCTACGAGCAGTACTTC
>-|-|TRBJ1-2|TRBV4-1
CASSQDPHGGSGYTF
TGCGCCAGCAGCCAAGACCCCCATGGGGGCTCTGGCTACACCTTC
>-|-|TRBJ2-7|TRBV27
CASSFVADSYEQYF
TGTGCCAGCAGTTTCGTAGCGGACTCCTACGAGCAGTACTTC
>-|-|TRBJ1-2|TRBV12-3/TRBV12-4
CASSPFPGVGYTF
TGTGCCAGCAGTCCCTTCCCAGGGGTAGGCTACACCTTC
>-|-|TRBJ2-1|TRBV5-1
CASSLAMNSNEQFF
TGCGCCAGCAGCTTGGCCATGAACAGCAATGAGCAGTTCTTC
>-|TRBD2|TRBJ2-5|TRBV3-1/TRBV3-2
CATTYLAGGPLETQYF
TGTGCCACCACATATTTAGCGGGAGGGCCCCTGGAGACCCAGTACTTC
>-|-|TRBJ1-6|TRBV30
CAWDDSRDSPLHF
TGTGCCTGGGATGACAGCCGTGATTCACCCCTCCACTTT
>-|TRBD1|TRBJ2-3|TRBV27
CASSTQGQGDTQYF
TGTGCCAGCAGCACCCAGGGACAGGGGGATACGCAGTATTTT
>once|TRBD1|TRBJ1-5|TRBV27
CASSLTGNQPQHF
TGTGCCAGCAGCCTGACAGGGAATCAGCCCCAGCATTTT
>few|TRBD2|TRBJ2-7|TRBV6-1
CASSVNILAEIFYEQYF
TGTGCCAGCAGTGTTAATATACTAGCGGAGATTTTCTACGAGCAGTACTTC
>-|TRBD2|TRBJ2-3|TRBV28
CASSFFRGGSTDTQYF
TGTGCCAGCAGTTTTTTTAGGGGAGGGAGCACAGATACGCAGTATTTT
>few|-|TRBJ2-1|TRBV5-1
CASSFGGEQFF
TGCGCCAGCAGCTTTGGCGGTGAGCAGTTCTTC